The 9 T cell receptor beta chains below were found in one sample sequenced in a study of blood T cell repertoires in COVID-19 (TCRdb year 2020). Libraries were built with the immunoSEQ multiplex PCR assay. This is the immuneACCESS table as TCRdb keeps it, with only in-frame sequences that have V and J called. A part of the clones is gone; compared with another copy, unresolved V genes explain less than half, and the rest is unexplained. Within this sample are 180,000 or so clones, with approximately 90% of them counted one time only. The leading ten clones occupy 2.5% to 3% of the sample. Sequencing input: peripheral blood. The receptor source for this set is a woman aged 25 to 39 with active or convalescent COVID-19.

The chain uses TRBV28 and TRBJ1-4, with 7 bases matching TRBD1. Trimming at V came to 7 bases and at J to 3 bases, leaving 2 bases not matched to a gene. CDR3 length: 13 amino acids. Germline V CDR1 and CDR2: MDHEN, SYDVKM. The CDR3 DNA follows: TGTGCCAGCAAAAGGGGGCCTAATGAAAAACTGTTTTTT. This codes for CASKRGPNEKLFF.

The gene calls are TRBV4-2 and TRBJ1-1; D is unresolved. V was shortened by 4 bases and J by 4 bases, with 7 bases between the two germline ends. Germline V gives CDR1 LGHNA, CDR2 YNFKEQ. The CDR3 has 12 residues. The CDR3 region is CASSPGGTEAFF. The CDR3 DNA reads TGTGCCAGCAGCCCCGGCGGCACTGAAGCTTTCTTT.

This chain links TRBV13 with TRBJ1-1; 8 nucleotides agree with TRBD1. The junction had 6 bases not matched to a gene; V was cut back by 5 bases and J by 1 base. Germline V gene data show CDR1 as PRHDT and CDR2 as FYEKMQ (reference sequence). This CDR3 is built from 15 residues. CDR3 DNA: TGTGCCAGCAGCGCCGCCGGGACAGGGAACACTGAAGCTTTCTTT. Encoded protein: CASSAAGTGNTEAFF.

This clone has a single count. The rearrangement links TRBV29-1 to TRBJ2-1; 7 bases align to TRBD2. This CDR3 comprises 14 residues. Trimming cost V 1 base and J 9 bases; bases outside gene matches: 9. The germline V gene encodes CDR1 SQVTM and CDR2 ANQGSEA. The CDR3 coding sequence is TGCAGCGTTGAAGCTAGCGGCCGCCTCGTTGAGCAGTTCTTC. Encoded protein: CSVEASGRLVEQFF.

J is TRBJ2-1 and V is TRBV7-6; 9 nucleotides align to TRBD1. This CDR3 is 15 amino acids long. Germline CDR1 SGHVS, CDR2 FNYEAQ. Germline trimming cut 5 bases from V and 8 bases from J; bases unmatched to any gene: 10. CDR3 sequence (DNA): TGTGCCAGCAGCCAGGGGACAGGGAGTGCCTATGAGCAGTTCTTC. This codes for CASSQGTGSAYEQFF. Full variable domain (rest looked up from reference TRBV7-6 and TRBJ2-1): GAGVSQSPRYKVTKRGQDVALRCDPISGHVSLYWYRQALGQGPEFLTYFNYEAQQDKSGLPNDRFSAERPEGSISTLTIQRTEQRDSAMYRCASSQGTGSAYEQFFGPGTRLTVL.

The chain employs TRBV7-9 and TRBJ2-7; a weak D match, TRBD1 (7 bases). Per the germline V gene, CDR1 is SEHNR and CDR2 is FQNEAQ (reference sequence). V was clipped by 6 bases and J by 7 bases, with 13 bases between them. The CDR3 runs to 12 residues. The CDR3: CASRKQGREQYF. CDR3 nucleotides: TGTGCCAGCAGGAAACAGGGGAGGGAGCAGTACTTC.

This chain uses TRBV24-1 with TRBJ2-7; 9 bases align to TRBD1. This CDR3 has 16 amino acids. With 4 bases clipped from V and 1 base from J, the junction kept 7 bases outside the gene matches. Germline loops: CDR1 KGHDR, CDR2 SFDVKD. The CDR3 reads CATSEAGTGTSYEQYF. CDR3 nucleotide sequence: TGTGCCACCAGTGAAGCCGGGACAGGGACTTCCTACGAGCAGTACTTC.

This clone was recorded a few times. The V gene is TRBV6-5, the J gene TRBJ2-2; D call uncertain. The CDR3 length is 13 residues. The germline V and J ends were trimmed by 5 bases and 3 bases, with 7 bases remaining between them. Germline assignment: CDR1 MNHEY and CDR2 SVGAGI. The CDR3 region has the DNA TGTGCCAGCAGTCGACAATACACCGGGGAGCTGTTTTTT. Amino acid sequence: CASSRQYTGELFF.

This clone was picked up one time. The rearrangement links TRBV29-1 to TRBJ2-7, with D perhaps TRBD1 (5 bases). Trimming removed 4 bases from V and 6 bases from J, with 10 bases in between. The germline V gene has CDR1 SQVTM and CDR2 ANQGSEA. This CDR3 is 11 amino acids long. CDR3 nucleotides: TGCAGCGTTGTGGACAAAGGCGAGCAGTACTTC. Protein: CSVVDKGEQYF.